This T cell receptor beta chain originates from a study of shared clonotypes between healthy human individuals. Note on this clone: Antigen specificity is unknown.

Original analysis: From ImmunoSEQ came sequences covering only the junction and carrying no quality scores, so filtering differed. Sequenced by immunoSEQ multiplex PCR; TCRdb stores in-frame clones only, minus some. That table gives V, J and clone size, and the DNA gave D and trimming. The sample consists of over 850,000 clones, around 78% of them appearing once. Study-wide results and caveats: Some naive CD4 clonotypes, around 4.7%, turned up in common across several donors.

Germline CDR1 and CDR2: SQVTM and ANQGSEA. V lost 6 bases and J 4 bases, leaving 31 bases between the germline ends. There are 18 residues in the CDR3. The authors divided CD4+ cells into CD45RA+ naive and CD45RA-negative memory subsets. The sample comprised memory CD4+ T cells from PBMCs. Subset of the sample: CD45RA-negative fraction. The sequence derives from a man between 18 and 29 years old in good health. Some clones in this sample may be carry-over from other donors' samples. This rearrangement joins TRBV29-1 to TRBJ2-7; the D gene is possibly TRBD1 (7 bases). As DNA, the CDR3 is TGCAGCGTGGAGGGATGGGGGACAGAGATTCCATCGTCATACGAGCAGTACTTC. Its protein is CSVEGWGTEIPSSYEQYF.